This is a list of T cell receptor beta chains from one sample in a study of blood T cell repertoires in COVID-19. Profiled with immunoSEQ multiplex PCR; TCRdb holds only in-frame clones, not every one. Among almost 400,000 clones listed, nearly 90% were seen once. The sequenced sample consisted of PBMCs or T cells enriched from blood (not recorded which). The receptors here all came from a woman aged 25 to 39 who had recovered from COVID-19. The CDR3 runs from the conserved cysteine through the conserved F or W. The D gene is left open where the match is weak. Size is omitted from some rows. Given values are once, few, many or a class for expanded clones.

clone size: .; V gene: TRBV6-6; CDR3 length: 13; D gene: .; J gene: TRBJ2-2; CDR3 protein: CASSSRNTGELFF; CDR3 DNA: TGTGCCAGCAGTTCCAGAAACACCGGGGAGCTGTTTTTT
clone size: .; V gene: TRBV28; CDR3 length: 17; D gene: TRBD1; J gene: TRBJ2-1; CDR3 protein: CASRRIAGTGGYNEQFF; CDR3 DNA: TGTGCCAGCAGACGTATCGCCGGGACAGGGGGCTACAATGAGCAGTTCTTC
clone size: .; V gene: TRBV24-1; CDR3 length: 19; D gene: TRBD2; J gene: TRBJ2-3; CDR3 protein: CATSDSPGLAGENTDTQYF; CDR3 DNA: TGTGCCACCAGTGATTCCCCGGGACTAGCGGGGGAAAACACAGATACGCAGTATTTT
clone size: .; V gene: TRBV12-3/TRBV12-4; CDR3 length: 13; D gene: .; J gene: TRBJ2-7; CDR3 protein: CASSLLLALEQYF; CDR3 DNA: TGTGCCAGCAGTTTATTATTGGCTCTGGAGCAGTACTTC
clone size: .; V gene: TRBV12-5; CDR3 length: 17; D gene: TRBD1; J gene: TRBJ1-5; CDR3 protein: CASGPRDREESNQPQHF; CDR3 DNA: TGTGCTAGTGGGCCCAGGGACAGAGAGGAGAGCAATCAGCCCCAGCATTTT
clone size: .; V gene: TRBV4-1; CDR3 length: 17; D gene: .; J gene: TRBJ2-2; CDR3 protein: CASSQSAGPILGPELFF; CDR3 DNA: TGCGCCAGCAGCCAAAGCGCAGGGCCCATTTTAGGCCCTGAGCTGTTTTTT
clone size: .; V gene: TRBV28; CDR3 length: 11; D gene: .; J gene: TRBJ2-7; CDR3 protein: CASSLTYEQYF; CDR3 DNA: TGTGCCAGCAGCCTAACCTACGAGCAGTACTTC
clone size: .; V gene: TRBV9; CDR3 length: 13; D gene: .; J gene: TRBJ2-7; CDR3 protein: CASSVVGGSEQYF; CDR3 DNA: TGTGCCAGCAGCGTAGTTGGCGGGTCCGAGCAGTACTTC
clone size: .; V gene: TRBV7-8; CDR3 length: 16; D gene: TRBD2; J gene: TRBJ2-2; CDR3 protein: CASSKERGPLTGELFF; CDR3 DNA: TGTGCCAGCAGCAAGGAGCGGGGGCCGCTCACCGGGGAGCTGTTTTTT
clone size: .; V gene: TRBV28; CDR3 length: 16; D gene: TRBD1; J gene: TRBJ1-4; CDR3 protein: CASSLWRTGGSGKLFF; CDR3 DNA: TGTGCCAGCAGTTTATGGAGGACAGGGGGCAGCGGAAAACTGTTTTTT
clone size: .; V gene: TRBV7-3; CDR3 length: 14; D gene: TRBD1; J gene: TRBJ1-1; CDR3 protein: CASSRTGPGTEAFF; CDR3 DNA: TGTGCCAGCAGCCGGACAGGGCCGGGCACTGAAGCTTTCTTT
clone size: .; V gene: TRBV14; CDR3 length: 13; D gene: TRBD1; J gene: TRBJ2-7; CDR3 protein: CASSSGTAGPQYF; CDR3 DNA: TGTGCCAGCAGCTCCGGGACAGCAGGTCCGCAGTACTTC
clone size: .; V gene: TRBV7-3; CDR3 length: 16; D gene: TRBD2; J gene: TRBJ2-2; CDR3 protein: CASSWSGGIDTGELFF; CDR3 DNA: TGTGCCAGCAGCTGGAGCGGGGGGATCGACACCGGGGAGCTGTTTTTT
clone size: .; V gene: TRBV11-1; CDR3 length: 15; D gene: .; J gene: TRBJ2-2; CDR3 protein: CASSPDGLATGELFF; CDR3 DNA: TGTGCCAGCAGCCCCGACGGGTTAGCCACCGGGGAGCTGTTTTTT
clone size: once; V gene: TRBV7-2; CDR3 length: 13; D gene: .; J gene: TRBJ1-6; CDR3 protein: CASSQNRVPPLHF; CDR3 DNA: TGTGCCAGCAGCCAAAACAGGGTTCCACCCCTCCACTTT
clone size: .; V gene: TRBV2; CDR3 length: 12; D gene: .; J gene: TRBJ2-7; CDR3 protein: CASSDRVYEQYF; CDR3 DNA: TGTGCCAGCAGTGATCGGGTTTACGAGCAGTACTTC
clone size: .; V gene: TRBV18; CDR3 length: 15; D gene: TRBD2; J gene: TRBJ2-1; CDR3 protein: CASSSLAGDYNEQFF; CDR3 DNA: TGTGCCAGCTCATCGCTAGCGGGGGACTACAATGAGCAGTTCTTC
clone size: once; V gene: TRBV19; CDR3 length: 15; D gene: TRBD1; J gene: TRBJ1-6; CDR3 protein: CASRLQGSYNSPLHF; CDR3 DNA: TGTGCCAGTAGGTTACAGGGGTCCTATAATTCACCCCTCCACTTT
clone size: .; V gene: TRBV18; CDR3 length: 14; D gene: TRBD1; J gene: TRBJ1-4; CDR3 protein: CASYAGTDNEKLFF; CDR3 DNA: TGTGCCAGCTATGCCGGGACAGATAATGAAAAACTGTTTTTT
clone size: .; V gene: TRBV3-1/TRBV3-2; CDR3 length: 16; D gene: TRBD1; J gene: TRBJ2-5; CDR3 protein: CASSQGGTGVRETQYF; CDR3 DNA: TGTGCCAGCAGCCAAGGAGGGACAGGAGTCCGGGAGACCCAGTACTTC
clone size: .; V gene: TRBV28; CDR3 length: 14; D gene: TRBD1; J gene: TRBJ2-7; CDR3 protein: CASSPGDRPYEQYF; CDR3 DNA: TGTGCCAGCAGCCCGGGGGACAGGCCTTACGAGCAGTACTTC
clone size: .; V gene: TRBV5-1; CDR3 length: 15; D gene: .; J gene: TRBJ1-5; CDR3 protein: CASSLSGDSNQPQHF; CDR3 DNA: TGCGCCAGCAGCTTGTCGGGGGATAGCAATCAGCCCCAGCATTTT
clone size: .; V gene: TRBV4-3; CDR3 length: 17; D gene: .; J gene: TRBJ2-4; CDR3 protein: CASSQGPFGQAKNIQYF; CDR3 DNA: TGCGCCAGCAGCCAAGGCCCGTTTGGACAAGCCAAAAACATTCAGTACTTC
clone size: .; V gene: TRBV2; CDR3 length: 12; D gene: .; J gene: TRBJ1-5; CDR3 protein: CASSRTDQPQHF; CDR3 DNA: TGTGCCAGCAGTCGGACAGACCAGCCCCAGCATTTT
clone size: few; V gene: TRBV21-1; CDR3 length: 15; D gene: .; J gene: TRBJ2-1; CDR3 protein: CASSKADRSYNEQFF; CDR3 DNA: TGTGCCAGCAGCAAAGCAGATAGATCCTACAATGAGCAGTTCTTC
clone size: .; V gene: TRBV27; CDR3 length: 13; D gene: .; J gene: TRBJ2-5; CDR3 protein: CASSLSGGETQYF; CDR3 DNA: TGTGCCAGCAGTTTATCAGGGGGAGAGACCCAGTACTTC
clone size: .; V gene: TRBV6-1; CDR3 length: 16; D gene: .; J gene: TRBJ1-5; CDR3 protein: CASSEGGRISNQPQHF; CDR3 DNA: TGTGCCAGCAGTGAAGGTGGCAGGATTAGCAATCAGCCCCAGCATTTT
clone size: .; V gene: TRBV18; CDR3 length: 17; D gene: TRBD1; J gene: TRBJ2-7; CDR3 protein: CASSPSGTGALVGEQYF; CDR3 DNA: TGTGCCAGCTCACCATCCGGGACAGGGGCCCTTGTTGGCGAGCAGTACTTC
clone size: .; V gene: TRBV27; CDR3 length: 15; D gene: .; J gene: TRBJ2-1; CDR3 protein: CASSSPLSSYNEQFF; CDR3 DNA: TGTGCCAGCAGTTCTCCGCTTAGCTCCTACAATGAGCAGTTCTTC
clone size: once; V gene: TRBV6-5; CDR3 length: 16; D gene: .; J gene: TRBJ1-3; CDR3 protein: CASSSFDSSSGNTIYF; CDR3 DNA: TGTGCCAGCAGTTCCTTCGACAGCAGCTCTGGAAACACCATATATTTT
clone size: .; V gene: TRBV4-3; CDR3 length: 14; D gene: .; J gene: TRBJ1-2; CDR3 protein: CASSQQTTNYGYTF; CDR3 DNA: TGCGCCAGCAGCCAACAGACAACTAACTATGGCTACACCTTC
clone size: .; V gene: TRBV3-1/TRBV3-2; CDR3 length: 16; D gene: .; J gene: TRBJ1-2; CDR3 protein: CASSQAEGVINYGYTF; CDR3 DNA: TGTGCCAGCAGCCAAGCAGAAGGGGTAATAAACTATGGCTACACCTTC
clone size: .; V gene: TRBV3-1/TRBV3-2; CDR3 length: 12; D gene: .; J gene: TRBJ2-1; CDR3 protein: CASSPEDEEQFF; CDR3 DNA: TGTGCCAGCAGCCCGGAGGACGAAGAGCAGTTCTTC
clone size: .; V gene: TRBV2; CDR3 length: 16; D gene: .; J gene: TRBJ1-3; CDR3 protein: CASTLWTEPSGNTIYF; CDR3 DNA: TGTGCCAGCACCCTCTGGACAGAACCCTCTGGAAACACCATATATTTT
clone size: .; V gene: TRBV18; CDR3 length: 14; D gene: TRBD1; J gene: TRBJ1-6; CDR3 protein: CASSPRQGNSPLHF; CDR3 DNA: TGTGCCAGCTCACCAAGACAGGGGAATTCACCCCTCCACTTT
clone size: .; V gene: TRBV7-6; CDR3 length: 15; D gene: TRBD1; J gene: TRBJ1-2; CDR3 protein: CASSLALGQGAGYTF; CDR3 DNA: TGTGCCAGCAGCTTAGCGCTAGGACAGGGTGCTGGCTACACCTTC
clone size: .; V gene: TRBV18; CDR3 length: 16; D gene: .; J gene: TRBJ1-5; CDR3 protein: CASSPSAQGISQPQHF; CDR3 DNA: TGTGCCAGCTCACCATCGGCCCAGGGGATTAGTCAGCCCCAGCATTTT
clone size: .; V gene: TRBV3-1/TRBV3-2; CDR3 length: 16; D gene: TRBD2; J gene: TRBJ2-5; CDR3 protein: CASSQGVSGSQETQYF; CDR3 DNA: TGTGCCAGCAGCCAAGGGGTCAGCGGGAGCCAAGAGACCCAGTACTTC
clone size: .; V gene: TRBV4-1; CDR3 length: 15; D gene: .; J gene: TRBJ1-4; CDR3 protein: CASSQDSRVNEKLFF; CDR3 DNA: TGCGCCAGCAGCCAAGACAGCCGGGTTAATGAAAAACTGTTTTTT
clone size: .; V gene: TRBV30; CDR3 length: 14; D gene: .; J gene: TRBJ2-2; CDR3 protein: CAWSVRGYTGELFF; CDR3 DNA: TGTGCCTGGAGTGTACGGGGGTACACCGGGGAGCTGTTTTTT
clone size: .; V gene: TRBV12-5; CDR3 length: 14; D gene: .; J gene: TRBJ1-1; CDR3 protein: CASGLGQLNTEAFF; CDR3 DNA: TGTGCTAGTGGCCTCGGACAGCTGAACACTGAAGCTTTCTTT
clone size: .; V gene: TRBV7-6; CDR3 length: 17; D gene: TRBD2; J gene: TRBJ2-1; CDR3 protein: CASSLAWGAGKYNEQFF; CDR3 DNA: TGTGCCAGCAGCTTAGCATGGGGAGCGGGGAAATACAATGAGCAGTTCTTC
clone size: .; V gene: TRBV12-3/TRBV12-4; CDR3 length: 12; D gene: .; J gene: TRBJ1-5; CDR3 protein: CASSVGNQPQHF; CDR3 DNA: TGTGCCAGCAGCGTAGGCAATCAGCCCCAGCATTTT
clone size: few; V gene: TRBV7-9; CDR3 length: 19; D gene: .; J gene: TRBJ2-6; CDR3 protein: CASSLGFPDRTSGANVLTF; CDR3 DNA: TGTGCCAGCAGCTTAGGGTTCCCAGACAGGACCTCTGGGGCCAACGTCCTGACTTTC
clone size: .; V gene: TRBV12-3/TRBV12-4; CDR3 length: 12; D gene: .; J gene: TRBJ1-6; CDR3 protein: CASRRDRYSLHF; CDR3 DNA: TGTGCCAGCAGGCGTGACAGGTATTCCCTCCACTTT
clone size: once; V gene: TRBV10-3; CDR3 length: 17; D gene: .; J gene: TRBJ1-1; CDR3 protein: CAIRPRGTLLLNTEAFF; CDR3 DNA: TGTGCCATCAGACCCCGGGGGACCCTACTACTGAACACTGAAGCTTTCTTT
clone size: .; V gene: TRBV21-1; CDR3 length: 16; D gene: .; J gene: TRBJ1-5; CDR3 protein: CAGTTVPANSNQPQHF; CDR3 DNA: TGTGCCGGTACGACAGTCCCGGCAAATAGCAATCAGCCCCAGCATTTT
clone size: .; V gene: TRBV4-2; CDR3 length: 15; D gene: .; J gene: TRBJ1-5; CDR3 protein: CASSQDPNSNQPQHF; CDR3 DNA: TGTGCCAGCAGCCAAGATCCAAATAGCAATCAGCCCCAGCATTTT